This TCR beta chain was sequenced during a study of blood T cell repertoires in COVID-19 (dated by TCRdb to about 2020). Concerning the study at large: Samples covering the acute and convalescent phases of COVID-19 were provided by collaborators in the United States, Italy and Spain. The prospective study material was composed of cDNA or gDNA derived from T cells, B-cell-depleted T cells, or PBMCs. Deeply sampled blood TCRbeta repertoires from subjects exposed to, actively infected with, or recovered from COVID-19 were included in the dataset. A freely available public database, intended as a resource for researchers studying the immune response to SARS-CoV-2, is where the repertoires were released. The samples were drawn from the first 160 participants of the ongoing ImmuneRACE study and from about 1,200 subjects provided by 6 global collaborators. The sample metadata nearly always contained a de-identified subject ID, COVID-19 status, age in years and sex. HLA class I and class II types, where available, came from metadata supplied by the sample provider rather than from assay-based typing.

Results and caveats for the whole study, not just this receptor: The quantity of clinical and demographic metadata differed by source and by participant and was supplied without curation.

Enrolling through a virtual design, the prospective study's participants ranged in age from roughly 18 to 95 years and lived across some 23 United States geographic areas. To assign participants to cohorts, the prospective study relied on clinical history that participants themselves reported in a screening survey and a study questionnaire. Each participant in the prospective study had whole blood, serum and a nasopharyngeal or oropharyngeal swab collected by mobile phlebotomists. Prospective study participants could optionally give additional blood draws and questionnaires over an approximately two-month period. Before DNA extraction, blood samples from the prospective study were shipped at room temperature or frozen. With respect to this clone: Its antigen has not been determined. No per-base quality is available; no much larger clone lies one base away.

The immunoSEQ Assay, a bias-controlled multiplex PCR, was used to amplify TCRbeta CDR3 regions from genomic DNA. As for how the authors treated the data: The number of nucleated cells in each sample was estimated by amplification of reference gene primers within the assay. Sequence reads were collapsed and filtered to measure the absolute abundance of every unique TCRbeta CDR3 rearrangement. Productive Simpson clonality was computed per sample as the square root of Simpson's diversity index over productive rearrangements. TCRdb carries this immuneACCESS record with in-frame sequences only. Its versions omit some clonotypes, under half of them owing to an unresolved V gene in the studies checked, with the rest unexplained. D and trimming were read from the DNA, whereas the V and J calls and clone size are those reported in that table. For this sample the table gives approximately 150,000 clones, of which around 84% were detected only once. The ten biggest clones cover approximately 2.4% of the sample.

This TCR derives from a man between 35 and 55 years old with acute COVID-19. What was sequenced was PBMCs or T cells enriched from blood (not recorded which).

The CDR3 has the sequence CATSDSLTGALNSPLHF. The nucleotide sequence is given as TGTGCCACCAGTGACTCCTTGACAGGGGCTCTTAATTCACCCCTCCACTTT. Here the chain combines TRBV24-1 and TRBJ1-6; 8 middle bases align to TRBD1. The CDR3 covers 17 residues, taking in both the cysteine and the phenylalanine. Only CDR3 DNA is held: 51 bases, read in frame from base 1. As encoded in the germline V gene, CDR1 is KGHDR while CDR2 is SFDVKD. V and J are trimmed by 4 bases and 6 bases, and the gene matches miss 10 bases of the junction.